The entry below gives a single T cell receptor (beta chain) sequence along with its context. Antigen: not known. The sample belongs to a study of OX40 agonist ivuxolimab in advanced cancers. Points from the study as a whole: Doses of 0.1 to 3.0 mg/kg were accompanied by clonal expansion of CD4+ and CD8+ blood T cells by week 6. Certain nonresponders additionally had low normalized T-cell clonal expansion.

Assay: immunoSEQ multiplex PCR; the TCRdb copy retains only in-frame clones and omits some. Of around 99,000 clones listed, 85% to 90% are singletons. CDR1 and CDR2 (germline): GTSNPN, SVGIG (reference sequence). This CDR3 has 16 residues. J was trimmed by 3 bases and V by 2 bases; bases with no gene match: 8. This clonotype was sampled from an adult with an advanced solid tumor such as melanoma, head and neck, liver or kidney cancer. The rearrangement uses TRBV30 and TRBJ2-7; 12 bases are a match to TRBD2. The sequenced sample was CD4+ or CD8+ T cells sorted from blood, obtained in a trial of the OX40 agonist ivuxolimab. In nucleotides, the CDR3 is TGTGCCTGGAGTAAGAGACTAGCGGGAGAAGGCTACGAGCAGTACTTC. Its translation is CAWSKRLAGEGYEQYF.